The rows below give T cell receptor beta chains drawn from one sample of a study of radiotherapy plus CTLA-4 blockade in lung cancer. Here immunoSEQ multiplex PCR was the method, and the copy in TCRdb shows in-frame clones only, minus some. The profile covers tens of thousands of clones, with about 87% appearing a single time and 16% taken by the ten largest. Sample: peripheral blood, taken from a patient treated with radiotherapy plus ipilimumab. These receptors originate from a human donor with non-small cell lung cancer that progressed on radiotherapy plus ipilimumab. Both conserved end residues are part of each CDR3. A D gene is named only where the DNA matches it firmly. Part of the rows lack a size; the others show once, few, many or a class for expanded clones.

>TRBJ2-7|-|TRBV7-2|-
TGTGCCAGCAGCGGTGTTGGGGGGCCCTACGAGCAGTACTTC
CASSGVGGPYEQYF
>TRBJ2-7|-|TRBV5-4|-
TGTGCCAGCAGCTTGGCGGTAGCCCCGTGGGCCTCCGAGCAGTACTTC
CASSLAVAPWASEQYF
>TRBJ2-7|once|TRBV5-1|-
TGCGCCAGCAGCTTGGGGCGGAAAGATAGCTCGTCCTACGAGCAGTACTTC
CASSLGRKDSSSYEQYF
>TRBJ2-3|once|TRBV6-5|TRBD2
TGTGCCAGCAGTCAGACTAGCGGGGGAGACGTTCCGTATTTT
CASSQTSGGDVPYF
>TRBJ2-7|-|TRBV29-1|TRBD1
TGCAGCGTTGTGTTAAGGGACAGGGGTTACGAGCAGTACTTC
CSVVLRDRGYEQYF
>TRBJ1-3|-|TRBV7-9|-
TGTGCCAGCAGCTTAAAGGGGTCCGGAAACACCATATATTTT
CASSLKGSGNTIYF
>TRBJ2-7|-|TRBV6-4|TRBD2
TGTGCCAGCAGTGACCACCGAGGACTAGCGGGAGCGGAGGAGCAGTACTTC
CASSDHRGLAGAEEQYF
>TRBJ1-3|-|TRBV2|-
TGTGCCAGCAGTCTTGTACAGGGTGGTGGAAACACCATATATTTT
CASSLVQGGGNTIYF
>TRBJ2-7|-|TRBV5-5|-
TGTGCCAGCAGGCCCCGGGGACTGGTCTACGAGCAGTACTTC
CASRPRGLVYEQYF
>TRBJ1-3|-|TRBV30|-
TGTGCCTGGATATTTCGGGGGGGTGACACCATATATTTT
CAWIFRGGDTIYF